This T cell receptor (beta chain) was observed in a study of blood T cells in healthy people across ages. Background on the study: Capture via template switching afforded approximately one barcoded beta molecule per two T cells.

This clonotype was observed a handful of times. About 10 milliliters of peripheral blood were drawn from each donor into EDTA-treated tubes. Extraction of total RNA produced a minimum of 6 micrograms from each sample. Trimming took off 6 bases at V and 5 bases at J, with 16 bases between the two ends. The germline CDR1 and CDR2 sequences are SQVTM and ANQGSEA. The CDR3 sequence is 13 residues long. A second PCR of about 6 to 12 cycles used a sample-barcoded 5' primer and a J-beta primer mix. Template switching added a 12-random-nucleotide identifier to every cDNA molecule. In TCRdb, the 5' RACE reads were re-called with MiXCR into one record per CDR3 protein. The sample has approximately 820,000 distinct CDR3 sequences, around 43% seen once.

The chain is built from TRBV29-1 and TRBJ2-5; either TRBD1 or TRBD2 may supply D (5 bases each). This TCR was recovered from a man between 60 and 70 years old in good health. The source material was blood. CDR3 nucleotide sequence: TGCAGCGTCGGACCGGGACCGGGGGAGACCCAGTACTTC. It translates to CSVGPGPGETQYF.